What follows describes a single T cell receptor (beta chain). Its cognate antigen is unknown. The study ran its PCR with 60 Vbeta and 13 Jbeta primers. Data came from immunoSEQ multiplex PCR; TCRdb stores just in-frame clones and leaves some out. The sample lists around 80,000 clones, about 73% occurring once. The length of the CDR3 is 16 residues. The germline CDR1 and CDR2 sequences are SGHRS and YFSETQ. The germline V and J ends were trimmed by 0 bases and 8 bases, with 18 bases remaining between them. These data belong to a study of cytomegalovirus exposure and HLA in healthy donors. As for the donors, each was a healthy bone marrow donor. Study-wide findings and caveats: Excluded were some V segments that proved indistinguishable, including TRBV6-2 and TRBV6-3.

This sequence originates from a man in his forties in good health and CMV-seronegative. The J gene is TRBJ2-1, the V gene TRBV5-1; D may be TRBD1 (6 bases). Sequences were obtained from PBMCs. The CDR3 reads CASSLGRGLNQDEQFF. CDR3 DNA: TGCGCCAGCAGCTTGGGCAGGGGCCTTAATCAGGATGAGCAGTTCTTC. Combining the CDR3 with reference TRBV5-1 and TRBJ2-1 gives the whole variable domain KAGVTQTPRYLIKTRGQQVTLSCSPISGHRSVSWYQQTPGQGLQFLFEYFSETQRNKGNFPGRFSGRQFSNSRSEMNVSTLELGDSALYLCASSLGRGLNQDEQFFGPGTRLTVL.